The 3 T cell receptor beta chains presented below share a single source sample, sequenced in a study of spatial heterogeneity in lung cancer. Study observations and caveats: The number of expanded tumor alpha and beta chains correlated with mutation number.

TCRdb recomputed calls from the 5' RACE reads with MiXCR, one row per CDR3 protein. The sample shows roughly 16,000 distinct CDR3 sequences, less than 7.5% of them seen only once. Antigens for these TCRs are unknown. Time point here: sample taken at primary tumor resection. The source was lung tumor tissue, collected at surgery. Source of these receptors: a male donor with early-stage non-small cell lung cancer.

At least ten counts were recorded for this clonotype. This chain joins TRBV20-1 and TRBJ1-5; a weak D match, TRBD1 (5 bases). Germline CDR1 and CDR2: DFQATT and SNEGSKA (reference sequence). This CDR3 region has 13 residues. Trimming cost V 6 bases and J 5 bases, with 14 bases left between them. This chain's CDR3 is CSAFSGGYQPQHF. DNA of the CDR3: TGCAGTGCCTTTTCTGGGGGGTATCAGCCCCAGCATTTT.

This clonotype was recorded many times. J is TRBJ1-5 and V is TRBV2, with a tentative D call TRBD1 (5 bases). Deletions cut 4 bases from V and 7 bases from J, with 8 bases between. Germline loops: CDR1 SNHLY, CDR2 FYNNEI. The CDR3 totals 12 residues. DNA for the CDR3: TGTGCCAGCAGTGGACAGAAGCAGCCCCAGCATTTT. Translated, it gives CASSGQKQPQHF. Full variable domain (missing parts from reference TRBV2 and TRBJ1-5): EPEVTQTPSHQVTQMGQEVILRCVPISNHLYFYWYRQILGQKVEFLVSFYNNEISEKSEIFDDQFSVERPDGSNFTLKIRSTKLEDSAMYFCASSGQKQPQHFGDGTRLSIL.

This clonotype has ten or more counts. The V and J genes are TRBV20-1 and TRBJ1-5; D unclear. The length of the CDR3 is 15 residues. Between the trimmed V and J ends, which lost 0 bases and 3 bases, there was a span of 12 bases. Germline CDR1 DFQATT, CDR2 SNEGSKA (reference sequence). CDR3 sequence reads: CSARDRNKANQPQHF. The CDR3 DNA reads as TGCAGTGCTAGAGACAGGAACAAGGCCAATCAGCCCCAGCATTTT.